Here is one T cell receptor (beta chain) with its context. Other DNA variants within this sample encode the same CDR3. This entry is derived from a study of blood T cell repertoires in COVID-19. Study-wide context: The United States, Italy and Spain were the sources of the acute and convalescent COVID-19 samples. From T cells, B-cell-depleted T cells, or PBMCs came the material, which was cDNA or gDNA.

The germline V and J ends were trimmed by 2 bases and 1 base, with 9 bases remaining between them. In germline, CDR1 is MNHEY, CDR2 SVGAGI. CDR3 size: 14 residues. The data were produced by immunoSEQ multiplex PCR, yet TCRdb's version contains in-frame clones alone and is incomplete. This sample has over 130,000 clones, with 70% to 90% found just once. The sample was peripheral blood. The chain joins TRBV6-5 to TRBJ2-7; possible D gene TRBD1, 6 bases. The receptor was isolated from a man aged 65 to 85 with acute or convalescent COVID-19. The CDR3 sequence is CASSYGQGSYEQYF. Here the CDR3 DNA reads TGTGCCAGCAGTTACGGCCAGGGGTCCTACGAGCAGTACTTC.